The next 19 T cell receptor beta chains were all read from a single sample in a study of siplizumab effects on memory and regulatory T cells. Clones were read by immunoSEQ multiplex PCR, and TCRdb kept only the in-frame ones, dropping some. The sample has some 110,000 clones; 93% are singletons. The specimen sequenced was Tregs sorted from blood. The receptors stem from a human donor in good health.

The J gene is TRBJ2-7, the V gene TRBV7-9; possible D gene TRBD2, 6 bases. Germline assignment: CDR1 SEHNR and CDR2 FQNEAQ (reference sequence). The V end lost 3 bases, the J end lost 1 base, and 10 bases lay between the germline ends. This CDR3 contains 14 residues. CDR3 loop: CASSFRGSSYEQYF. The CDR3 DNA reads TGTGCCAGCAGCTTTCGGGGGTCGTCCTACGAGCAGTACTTC.

V and J are TRBV27 and TRBJ2-3; unclear D gene. The V gene lost 6 bases and the J gene lost 2 bases, with 3 bases spanning the gap. The CDR3 consists of 11 residues. The germline gives CDR1 MNHEY, CDR2 SMNVEV (reference sequence). This CDR3 reads CASRTTDTQYF. In nucleotides, the CDR3 is TGTGCCAGCAGGACCACAGATACGCAGTATTTT.

This clone appeared a single time. The chain recombines TRBV19 with TRBJ2-7, with 11 positions matching TRBD2. The CDR3 is made up of 14 amino acids. The germline V gene encodes CDR1 LNHDA and CDR2 SQIVND (reference sequence). Trimming at V came to 6 bases and at J to 5 bases, leaving 6 bases not matched to a gene. The CDR3 nucleotides read TGTGCCAGTAGGTCGACTAGCGGGATGAACGAGCAGTACTTC. It encodes CASRSTSGMNEQYF.

The V call is TRBV7-8, the J call TRBJ2-1; D perhaps matches TRBD1 (6 bases). Trimming shortened V by 7 bases and J by 1 base, and 14 bases separated the two germline ends. There are 15 residues in the CDR3. The germline V gene has CDR1 SGHVS and CDR2 FQNEAQ. DNA for the CDR3: TGTGCCAGCAAATGGGAACAGGGTTCCTACAATGAGCAGTTCTTC. Translated, it gives CASKWEQGSYNEQFF.

V and J are TRBV5-1 and TRBJ1-2, with D possibly matching TRBD1 (5 bases). The CDR3 covers 14 residues. The V gene lost 4 bases and the J gene lost 4 bases, with 14 bases spanning the gap. Germline V lookup: CDR1 SGHRS, CDR2 YFSETQ. The CDR3 bases are TGCGCCAGCAGCGCCCAAGGGGAGGGCTATGGCTACACCTTC. Its protein product is CASSAQGEGYGYTF.

The V call is TRBV7-2, the J call TRBJ1-5; D may be TRBD1 (6 bases). With 1 base removed from V and 3 bases from J, the gap between germline ends came to 13 bases. Germline V gene sequence: CDR1 SGHTA, CDR2 FQGNSA. The CDR3 is made up of 16 amino acids. As DNA, the CDR3 is TGTGCCAGCAGCTTAGGTTGGGGGCGCGACAATCAGCCCCAGCATTTT. It yields the protein CASSLGWGRDNQPQHF.

The CDR3 DNA reads TGTGCCAGCAGTGAACGGACTAGCGGGAGGTCCTACAATGAGCAGTTCTTC. Its protein product is CASSERTSGRSYNEQFF. The chain has TRBV27 and TRBJ2-1, with TRBD2 matching 14 bases. The length of the CDR3 is 17 residues. Germline V gene sequence: CDR1 MNHEY, CDR2 SMNVEV (reference sequence). Losses at the gene ends were 5 bases for V and 1 base for J; bases not matched to a gene: 4.

V gene TRBV18 combines with J gene TRBJ2-5; 7 positions match TRBD1. The CDR3 has 19 amino acids. Germline V gene data show CDR1 as KGHSH and CDR2 as LQKENI. Trimming cost V 1 base and J 2 bases; bases outside gene matches: 16. CDR3 protein: CASSPLSDTGVRRQETQYF. CDR3 coding DNA: TGTGCCAGCTCACCACTTTCGGACACAGGGGTTCGTCGACAAGAGACCCAGTACTTC.

The rearrangement links TRBV19 to TRBJ2-7, with D hard to call. In germline, CDR1 is LNHDA, CDR2 SQIVND (reference sequence). V shed 5 bases and J shed 6 bases, with 11 bases lying between them. The CDR3 totals 12 residues. CDR3 coding DNA: TGTGCCAGTAGTTCCCTTATGGGCGAGCAGTACTTC. Translation gives CASSSLMGEQYF.

V usage is TRBV6-1 and J usage is TRBJ1-1, with a possible D match to TRBD1 (5 bases). Germline-derived CDR1 and CDR2 are MNHNS and SASEGT. V was pared by 5 bases and J by 1 base, with 11 bases between. The CDR3 totals 14 residues. This CDR3 is CASSRREKNTEAFF. CDR3 coding DNA: TGTGCCAGCAGTCGCAGGGAAAAGAACACTGAAGCTTTCTTT.

The chain combines TRBV5-4 with TRBJ2-7; TRBD2 might be the D (5 bases). CDR1 and CDR2 from the germline V gene are SGHNT and YYREEE (reference sequence). Trimming cost V 3 bases and J 5 bases, with 15 bases left between them. The CDR3 extends over 14 amino acids. The CDR3 nucleotides read TGTGCCAGCAGCTCGGGAAACTCGTACGACGAGCAGTACTTC. Its translation: CASSSGNSYDEQYF.

The J gene is TRBJ2-3, the V gene TRBV9; no firm D call. V was cut by 3 bases and J by 5 bases, with 13 bases left in between. The germline V gene encodes CDR1 SGDLS and CDR2 YYNGEE. CDR3 length: 14 amino acids. The CDR3 sequence is CASSDIFRRDTQYF. The CDR3 DNA sequence: TGTGCCAGCAGCGACATTTTCCGGAGAGATACGCAGTATTTT.

V is TRBV19 and J is TRBJ2-5; 9 positions agree with TRBD1. V lost 7 bases and J lost 5; bases outside the gene matches: 5. The CDR3 is made up of 13 amino acids. CDR1 and CDR2 from the germline V gene are LNHDA and SQIVND (reference sequence). This CDR3 is CASTGTGWETQYF. DNA of the CDR3: TGTGCCAGTACAGGGACAGGGTGGGAGACCCAGTACTTC.

V is TRBV5-1 and J is TRBJ1-6; TRBD1 is a possible D gene (6 bases). The CDR3 sequence is 15 residues long. The ends were cut back, 0 bases at V and 8 bases at J, with 12 bases in the middle. Germline V CDR1 and CDR2: SGHRS, YFSETQ. This CDR3 reads CASSLEQGGDSPLHF. The CDR3 DNA sequence: TGCGCCAGCAGCTTGGAACAGGGAGGGGATTCACCCCTCCACTTT.

The chain has TRBV7-2 and TRBJ2-1, with 11 bases aligning to TRBD2. J gave up 4 bases and V 6 bases, and 5 bases lay outside the gene matches. The CDR3 is 15 amino acids. Looked up from germline, CDR1 is SGHTA and CDR2 is FQGNSA. The DNA for the CDR3 is TGTGCCAGCAGGCCGACTAGCGGGAAGTACAATGAGCAGTTCTTC. It is translated as CASRPTSGKYNEQFF.

V is TRBV5-4 and J is TRBJ1-3; tentatively, D is TRBD1 (5 bases). The CDR3 totals 13 residues. The V gene lost 1 base and the J gene lost 4 bases, with 6 bases spanning the gap. Germline-derived CDR1 and CDR2 are SGHNT and YYREEE (reference sequence). The DNA of the CDR3 is TGTGCCAGCAGCTTGCAGGGAGGAAACACCATATATTTT. Translated: CASSLQGGNTIYF.

V and J are TRBV6-5 and TRBJ1-4, with D possibly matching TRBD1 (5 bases). Between the trimmed V and J ends, which lost 6 bases and 8 bases, there was a span of 13 bases. The CDR3 spans 13 residues. CDR1 is MNHEY and CDR2 is SVGAGI in the germline V gene. DNA of the CDR3: TGTGCCAGCAGAGAAGGGGTTTGGGAAAAACTGTTTTTT. As protein: CASREGVWEKLFF.

This chain connects TRBV6-5 to TRBJ2-7, with 8 bases identical to TRBD1. Per the germline V gene, CDR1 is MNHEY and CDR2 is SVGAGI. CDR3 size: 13 residues. The V and J ends lost 6 bases and 2 bases, in that order; junction bases with no gene match: 3. In DNA, the CDR3 is TGTGCCAGCAGCCGACAGGGGACCTACGAGCAGTACTTC. Translating it yields CASSRQGTYEQYF.

The chain uses TRBV6-1 and TRBJ2-7, with 7 positions matching TRBD1. The V gene end was trimmed by 10 bases and the J gene end by 1 base; junction bases not matched to a gene: 7. The CDR3 extends over 13 amino acids. Germline CDR1 MNHNS, CDR2 SASEGT. The CDR3 region is CAIRGQTSYEQYF. The CDR3 region has the DNA TGTGCCATCAGGGGACAGACTTCCTACGAGCAGTACTTC.